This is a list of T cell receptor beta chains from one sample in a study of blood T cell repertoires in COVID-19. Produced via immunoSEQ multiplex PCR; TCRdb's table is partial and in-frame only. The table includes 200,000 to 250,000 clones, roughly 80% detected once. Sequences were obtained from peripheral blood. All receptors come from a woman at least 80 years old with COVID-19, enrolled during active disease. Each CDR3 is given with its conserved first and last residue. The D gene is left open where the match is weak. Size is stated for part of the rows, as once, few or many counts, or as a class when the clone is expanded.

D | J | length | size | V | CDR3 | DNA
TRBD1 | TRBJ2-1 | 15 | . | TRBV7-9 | CASSPQGISYNEQFF | TGTGCCAGCAGCCCACAGGGGATATCCTACAATGAGCAGTTCTTC
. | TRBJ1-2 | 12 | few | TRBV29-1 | CSAHRTNYGYTF | TGCAGCGCCCACAGGACCAACTATGGCTACACCTTC
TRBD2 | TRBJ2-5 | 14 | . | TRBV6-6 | CASSFLAGGETQYF | TGTGCCAGCAGTTTTTTAGCGGGAGGGGAGACCCAGTACTTC
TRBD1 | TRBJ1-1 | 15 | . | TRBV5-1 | CASSPPDRGDTEAFF | TGCGCCAGCAGCCCACCGGACAGGGGGGACACTGAAGCTTTCTTT
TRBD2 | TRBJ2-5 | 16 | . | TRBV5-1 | CASSLSSGSAPETQYF | TGCGCCAGCAGCTTGTCCAGCGGGAGTGCCCCAGAGACCCAGTACTTC
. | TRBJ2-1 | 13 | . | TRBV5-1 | CASSLETTNEQFF | TGCGCCAGCAGCTTGGAGACTACAAATGAGCAGTTCTTC
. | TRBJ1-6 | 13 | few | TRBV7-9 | CASSLSDLSPLHF | TGTGCCAGCAGCTTATCAGATCTTTCACCCCTCCACTTT
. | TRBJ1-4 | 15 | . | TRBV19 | CASSMGGTTNEKLFF | TGTGCCAGTAGTATGGGGGGAACCACTAATGAAAAACTGTTTTTT
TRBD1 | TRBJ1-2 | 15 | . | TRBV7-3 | CASSLTGGQPYGYTF | TGTGCCAGCAGCTTAACGGGGGGACAGCCCTATGGCTACACCTTC
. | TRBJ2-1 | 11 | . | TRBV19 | CASSSYNEQFF | TGTGCCAGTAGTTCTTACAATGAGCAGTTCTTC
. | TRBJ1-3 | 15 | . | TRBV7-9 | CASSLSTGTRNTIYF | TGTGCCAGCAGCTTAAGCACAGGGACCCGAAACACCATATATTTT
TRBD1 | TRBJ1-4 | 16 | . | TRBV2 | CASPQRPGTGSEKLFF | TGTGCCAGCCCCCAACGACCCGGGACAGGGTCTGAAAAACTGTTTTTT
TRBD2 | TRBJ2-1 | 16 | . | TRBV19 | CATSREGIVSYNEQFF | TGTGCCACCTCGCGGGAGGGAATAGTCTCCTACAATGAGCAGTTCTTC
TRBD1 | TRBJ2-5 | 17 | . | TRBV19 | CASSAALGTGLQETQYF | TGTGCCAGTAGTGCGGCTCTCGGGACAGGGCTCCAAGAGACCCAGTACTTC
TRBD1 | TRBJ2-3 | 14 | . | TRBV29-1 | CSAERTGGTDTQYF | TGCAGCGCCGAAAGGACAGGGGGGACAGATACGCAGTATTTT
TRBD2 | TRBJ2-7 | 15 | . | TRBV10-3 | CAISTTSGFSYEQYF | TGTGCCATCAGTACGACTAGCGGCTTCTCCTACGAGCAGTACTTC
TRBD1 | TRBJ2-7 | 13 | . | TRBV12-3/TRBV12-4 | CASSGTGAYEQYF | TGTGCCAGCTCCGGGACAGGGGCCTACGAGCAGTACTTC
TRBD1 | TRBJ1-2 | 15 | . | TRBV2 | CASSERTGGAGGYTF | TGTGCCAGCAGCGAGCGTACAGGGGGCGCGGGGGGCTACACCTTC
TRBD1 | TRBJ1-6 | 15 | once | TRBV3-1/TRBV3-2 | CASSQLGQGASPLHF | TGTGCCAGCAGCCAACTGGGGCAGGGGGCTTCACCCCTCCACTTT
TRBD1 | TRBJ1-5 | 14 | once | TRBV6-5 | CASTRGQGVQPQHF | TGTGCCAGCACCCGAGGACAGGGGGTTCAGCCCCAGCATTTT
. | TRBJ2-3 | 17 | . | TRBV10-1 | CASSELRGWLSTDTQYF | TGCGCCAGCAGTGAGTTACGGGGTTGGCTTAGCACAGATACGCAGTATTTT
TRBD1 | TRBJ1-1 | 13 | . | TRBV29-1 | CSAPGQGGTEAFF | TGCAGCGCACCGGGACAGGGTGGGACTGAAGCTTTCTTT
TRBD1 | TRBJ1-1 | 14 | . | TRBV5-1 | CASRTGGEGAEAFF | TGCGCCAGCAGAACAGGGGGCGAAGGGGCTGAAGCTTTCTTT
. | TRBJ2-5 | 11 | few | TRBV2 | CASRYEETQYF | TGTGCCAGCAGATATGAAGAGACCCAGTACTTC
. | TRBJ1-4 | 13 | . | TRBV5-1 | CASSWGSNEKLFF | TGCGCCAGCAGCTGGGGCAGCAATGAAAAACTGTTTTTT
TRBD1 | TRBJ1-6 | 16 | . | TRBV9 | CASSPYPGTGNSPLHF | TGTGCCAGCAGCCCTTACCCCGGGACAGGGAATTCACCCCTCCACTTT
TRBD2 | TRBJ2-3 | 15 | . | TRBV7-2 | CASSLMTSPYATQYF | TGTGCCAGCAGCTTAATGACTAGCCCGTATGCTACGCAGTATTTT
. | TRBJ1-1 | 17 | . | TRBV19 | CASSIDREQLLNTEAFF | TGTGCCAGTAGTATAGATCGGGAACAACTCCTGAACACTGAAGCTTTCTTT
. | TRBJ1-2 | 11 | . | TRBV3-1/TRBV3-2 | CASSQAGGYTF | TGTGCCAGCAGCCAGGCGGGAGGCTACACCTTC
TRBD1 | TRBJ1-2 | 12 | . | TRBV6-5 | CASRPRGVGYTF | TGTGCCAGCAGACCCAGGGGGGTTGGCTACACCTTC
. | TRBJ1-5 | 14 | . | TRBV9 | CASSVGGEGQPQHF | TGTGCCAGCAGCGTAGGAGGGGAGGGTCAGCCCCAGCATTTT
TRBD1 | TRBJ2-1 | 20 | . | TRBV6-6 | CASIRFGDRGPLTGYNEQFF | TGTGCCAGCATTCGTTTCGGGGACAGGGGACCCCTTACTGGCTACAATGAGCAGTTCTTC
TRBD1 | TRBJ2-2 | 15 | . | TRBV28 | CASRGQGAKTGELFF | TGTGCCAGCAGGGGACAGGGAGCAAAAACCGGGGAGCTGTTTTTT
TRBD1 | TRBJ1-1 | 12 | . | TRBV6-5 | CASGTGQGEAFF | TGTGCCAGCGGCACGGGACAGGGCGAAGCTTTCTTT
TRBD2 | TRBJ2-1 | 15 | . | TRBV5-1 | CASSFTLAENNEQFF | TGCGCCAGCAGCTTCACACTAGCGGAGAACAATGAGCAGTTCTTC
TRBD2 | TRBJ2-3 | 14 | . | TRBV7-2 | CASSLAAGVDTQYF | TGTGCCAGCAGCTTAGCGGCGGGAGTAGATACGCAGTATTTT
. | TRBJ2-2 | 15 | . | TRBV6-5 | CATQRRDIYTGELFF | TGTGCCACACAGCGCCGGGACATTTACACCGGGGAGCTGTTTTTT
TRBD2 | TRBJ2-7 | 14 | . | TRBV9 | CAPTTGTTTYEQYF | TGTGCCCCGACCACCGGGACTACCACGTACGAGCAGTACTTC
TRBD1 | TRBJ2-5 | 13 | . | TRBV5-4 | CASSRQGKETQYF | TGTGCCAGCAGCCGACAGGGAAAAGAGACCCAGTACTTC
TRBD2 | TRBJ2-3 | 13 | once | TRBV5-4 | CASSWAGGDTQYF | TGTGCCAGCAGCTGGGCGGGAGGAGATACGCAGTATTTT
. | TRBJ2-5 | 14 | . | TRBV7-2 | CASSLSRPQETQYF | TGTGCCAGCAGCTTATCCAGGCCCCAAGAGACCCAGTACTTC
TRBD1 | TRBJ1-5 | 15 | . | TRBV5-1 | CASSPDGQGNQPQHF | TGCGCCAGCAGCCCGGATGGACAGGGGAATCAGCCCCAGCATTTT
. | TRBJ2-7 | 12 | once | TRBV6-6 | CASSGREYEQYF | TGTGCCAGCAGTGGCCGGGAGTACGAGCAGTACTTC
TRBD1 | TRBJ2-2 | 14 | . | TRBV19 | CASNRRQGTGELFF | TGTGCCAGTAACCGTCGACAGGGAACCGGGGAGCTGTTTTTT
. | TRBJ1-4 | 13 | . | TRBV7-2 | CASSPAGGEKLFF | TGTGCCAGCAGCCCGGCGGGGGGAGAAAAACTGTTTTTT
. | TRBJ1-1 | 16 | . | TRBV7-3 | CASSPLRRQMNTEAFF | TGTGCCAGCAGCCCGTTAAGGCGGCAGATGAACACTGAAGCTTTCTTT
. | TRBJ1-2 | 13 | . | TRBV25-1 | CASSEGDSYGYTF | TGTGCCAGCAGTGAGGGAGATTCCTATGGCTACACCTTC
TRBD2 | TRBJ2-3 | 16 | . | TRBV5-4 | CASSKPKTTSTDTQYF | TGTGCCAGCAGCAAGCCAAAAACGACTAGCACGGATACGCAGTATTTT
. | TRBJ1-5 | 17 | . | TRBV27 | CASSGVGWSLGGQPQHF | TGTGCCAGCAGCGGAGTCGGATGGTCTCTCGGGGGTCAGCCCCAGCATTTT
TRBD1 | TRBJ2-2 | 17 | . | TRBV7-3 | CASSASPGQQYTGELFF | TGTGCCAGCAGCGCCTCTCCGGGACAGCAGTACACCGGGGAGCTGTTTTTT
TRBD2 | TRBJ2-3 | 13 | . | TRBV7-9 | CASSLGGTDTQYF | TGTGCCAGCAGCTTGGGGGGGACAGATACGCAGTATTTT